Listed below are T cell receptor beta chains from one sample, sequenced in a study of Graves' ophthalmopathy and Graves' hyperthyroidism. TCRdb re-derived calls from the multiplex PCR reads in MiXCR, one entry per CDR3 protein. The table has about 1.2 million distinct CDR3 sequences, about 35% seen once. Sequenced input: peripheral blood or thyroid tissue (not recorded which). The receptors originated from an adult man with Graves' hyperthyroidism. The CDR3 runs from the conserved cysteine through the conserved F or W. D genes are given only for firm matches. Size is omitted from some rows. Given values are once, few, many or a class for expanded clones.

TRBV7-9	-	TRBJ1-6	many	CASSFLAGINSPLHF	TGTGCCAGCAGCTTTTTGGCCGGGATCAATTCACCCCTCCACTTT
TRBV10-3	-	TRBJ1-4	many	CAISDFERREKLFF	TGTGCCATCAGTGATTTCGAACGTCGCGAAAAACTGTTTTTT
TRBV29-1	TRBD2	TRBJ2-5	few	CSAGLAGETQYF	TGCAGTGCTGGACTAGCGGGAGAGACCCAGTACTTC
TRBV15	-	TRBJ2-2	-	CATSRDPEGELFF	TGTGCCACCAGCAGAGATCCGGAAGGGGAGCTGTTTTTT
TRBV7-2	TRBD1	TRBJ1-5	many	CASSQRIQGRNQPQHF	TGTGCCAGCAGTCAAAGAATACAGGGGCGTAATCAGCCCCAGCATTTT
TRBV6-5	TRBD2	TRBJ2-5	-	CASSLTSLQETQYF	TGTGCCAGCAGCTTGACTAGCCTGCAAGAGACCCAGTACTTC
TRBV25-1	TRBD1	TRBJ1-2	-	CASSARDPDREYGYTF	TGTGCCAGCAGTGCTAGAGATCCGGACAGGGAGTATGGCTACACCTTC
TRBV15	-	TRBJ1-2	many	CATSRRNNYGYTF	TGTGCCACCAGCAGACGTAATAACTATGGCTACACCTTC
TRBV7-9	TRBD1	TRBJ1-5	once	CASTGTGDQETQHF	TGTGCCAGCACCGGGACAGGAGACCAAGAGACCCAGCATTTT
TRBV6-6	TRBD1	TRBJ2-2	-	CASSRGTGGGELFF	TGTGCCAGCAGTAGAGGGACAGGGGGCGGGGAGCTGTTTTTT
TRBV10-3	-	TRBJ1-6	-	CASSEAVLGSPLHF	TGTGCCAGCAGTGAAGCGGTTTTGGGTTCACCCCTCCACTTT
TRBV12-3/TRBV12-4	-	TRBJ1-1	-	CASRNIERAAEAFF	TGTGCCAGCAGAAATATCGAAAGGGCAGCTGAAGCTTTCTTT
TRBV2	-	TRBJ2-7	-	CASSVALRGEQYF	TGTGCCAGCAGTGTGGCCCTTCGGGGCGAGCAGTACTTC
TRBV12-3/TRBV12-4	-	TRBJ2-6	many	CASGASGANVLTF	TGTGCCAGCGGGGCCTCTGGGGCCAACGTCCTGACTTTC
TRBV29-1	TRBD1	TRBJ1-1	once	CSVSQGGMMEAFF	TGCAGCGTTTCACAGGGGGGTATGATGGAAGCTTTCTTT
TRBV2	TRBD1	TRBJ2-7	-	CASSEAPGQANYEQYF	TGTGCCAGCAGTGAAGCTCCAGGACAGGCCAACTACGAGCAGTACTTC
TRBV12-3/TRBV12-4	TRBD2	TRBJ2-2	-	CASSYGRGGGELFF	TGTGCCAGCAGTTACGGGAGGGGAGGCGGGGAGCTGTTTTTT
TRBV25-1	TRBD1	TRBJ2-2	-	CASSETGTGNTGELFF	TGTGCCAGCAGTGAGACCGGGACAGGGAACACCGGGGAGCTGTTTTTT
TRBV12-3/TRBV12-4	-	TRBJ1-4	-	CASSFRVGEKLFF	TGTGCCAGCAGTTTCAGGGTGGGGGAAAAACTGTTTTTT
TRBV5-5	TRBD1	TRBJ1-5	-	CASSLQGGHSNQPHHF	TGTGCCAGCAGCTTGCAGGGGGGCCATAGCAATCAGCCCCACCATTTT
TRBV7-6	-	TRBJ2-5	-	CASSFGLPSTETQYF	TGTGCCAGCAGCTTCGGACTGCCTAGTACGGAGACCCAGTACTTC
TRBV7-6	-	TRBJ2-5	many	CASSLSLGWETQYF	TGTGCCAGCAGCTTATCCCTAGGGTGGGAGACCCAGTACTTC
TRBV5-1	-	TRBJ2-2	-	CASKSAIGVGGRSTGELFF	TGCGCCAGCAAATCTGCTATTGGAGTAGGAGGGCGATCCACCGGGGAGCTGTTTTTT
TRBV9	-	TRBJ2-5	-	CASSDLSGQETQYF	TGTGCCAGCAGCGACTTGAGCGGCCAAGAGACCCAGTACTTC
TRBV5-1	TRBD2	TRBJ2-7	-	CASSLASGTSGGSYEQYF	TGCGCCAGCAGCTTGGCCAGTGGGACTAGCGGGGGTTCCTACGAGCAGTACTTC
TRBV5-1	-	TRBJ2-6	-	CASSSQGGGANVLTF	TGCGCCAGCAGCTCTCAGGGGGGAGGGGCCAACGTCCTGACTTTC